Presented here are 18 T cell receptor beta chains from one specimen sequenced in a study of identical twins. TCRdb called the 5' RACE reads again in MiXCR, with one record for every CDR3 protein. The sample consists of around 510,000 distinct CDR3 sequences, approximately 14% of them appearing once. The same sample was also studied in work on yellow fever vaccine responses in identical twins.

The sample consisted of CD4+ T cells sorted from blood. Receptors originate from a woman aged 18-29 years in good health.

There are a few counts of this clonotype. The chain is built from TRBV24-1 and TRBJ2-1, with D tentatively TRBD1 (5 bases). Germline CDR1 is KGHDR and CDR2 is SFDVKD. The CDR3 spans 12 residues. V lost 7 bases and J 7 bases, leaving 10 bases between the germline ends. Written as DNA, the CDR3 is TGTGCCACCAGCCAGGGATCGAATGAGCAGTTCTTC. Translating gives CATSQGSNEQFF.

A few counts support this clonotype. The chain couples TRBV7-2 to TRBJ2-5; perhaps TRBD2 as D (5 bases). Germline values: CDR1 SGHTA, CDR2 FQGNSA. The length of the CDR3 is 14 residues. The V end was cut by 0 bases, the J end by 10 bases, with 15 bases between. Written as DNA, the CDR3 is TGTGCCAGCAGCTTAGCGTGGCAGGCTCGGGGCCAGTACTTC. Amino acids: CASSLAWQARGQYF.

This clonotype was seen more than once but under ten times. The rearrangement uses TRBV7-8 and TRBJ2-7, with D maybe TRBD1 (5 bases). V was trimmed by 5 bases and J by 6 bases, leaving 11 bases between them. Germline-derived CDR1 and CDR2 are SGHVS and FQNEAQ. The CDR3 totals 12 residues. This CDR3 reads CASSLPGAEQYF. The CDR3 nucleotides are TGTGCCAGCAGCCTACCTGGGGCCGAGCAGTACTTC. The full variable domain, rest sourced from reference TRBV7-8 and TRBJ2-7, is GAGVSQSPRYKVAKRGQDVALRCDPISGHVSLFWYQQALGQGPEFLTYFQNEAQLDKSGLPSDRFFAERPEGSVSTLKIQRTQQEDSAVYLCASSLPGAEQYFGPGTRLTVT.

This chain connects TRBV19 to TRBJ2-1, with 8 bases matching TRBD2. This CDR3 comprises 14 residues. With 7 bases clipped from V and 6 bases from J, the junction kept 8 bases outside the gene matches. Germline V gene sequence: CDR1 LNHDA, CDR2 SQIVND (reference sequence). CDR3 sequence: CASMSAGGTNEQFF. CDR3 bases: TGTGCCAGTATGAGTGCGGGAGGAACCAATGAGCAGTTCTTC.

The chain joins TRBV21-1 to TRBJ2-1; no DNA check was done on the table's D call, TRBD1. TRBV21-1 is an annotated pseudogene. The CDR3 runs 16 residues. CDR3: CASSNRATAHGNEQFF. DNA of the CDR3: TGTGCCAGCAGCAACCGGGCGACTGCCCACGGGAATGAGCAGTTCTTC.

V gene TRBV2 combines with J gene TRBJ2-5; no clear D gene. Per germline, CDR1 SNHLY and CDR2 FYNNEI. The CDR3 spans 18 residues. V was trimmed by 1 base and J by 2 bases, leaving 20 bases between them. This chain's CDR3 is CASSEVLGSTTRQETQYF. The DNA for the CDR3 is TGTGCCAGCAGTGAAGTCTTAGGTTCTACTACCCGACAAGAGACCCAGTACTTC.

A remark on this clonotype: An end of the junction does not agree with germline; a read error may underlie this. V and J are TRBV7-2 and TRBJ2-1; 11 nucleotides agree with TRBD2. The CDR3 covers 19 residues. Germline CDR1 and CDR2: SGHTA and FQGNSA. CDR3 region: CASRLAGGTPTSSYNEQFF. The CDR3 region has the DNA TGTGCCAGCAGGTTAGCGGGAGGGACACCCACGAGCTCCTACAATGAGCAGTTCTTC.

This clonotype was counted only a few times. The gene calls are TRBV20-1 and TRBJ2-6; D is ambiguous. Germline V gives CDR1 DFQATT, CDR2 SNEGSKA (reference sequence). Trimming took off 1 base at V and 0 bases at J, with 7 bases between the two ends. CDR3 length: 15 amino acids. CDR3 sequence: CSARASHSGANVLTF. CDR3 nucleotides: TGCAGTGCTAGAGCGTCACACTCTGGGGCCAACGTCCTGACTTTC.

The chain combines TRBV5-1 with TRBJ2-5; TRBD2 aligns across 7 bases. CDR1 is SGHRS and CDR2 is YFSETQ in the germline V gene. J was trimmed by 1 base and V by 4 bases; bases with no gene match: 7. The CDR3 has 15 residues. CDR3 residues: CASSIGGGFQETQYF. CDR3 nucleotides: TGCGCCAGCAGCATCGGCGGGGGATTCCAAGAGACCCAGTACTTC.

The chain has TRBV20-1 and TRBJ2-1; 10 bases agree with TRBD2. Germline V gives CDR1 DFQATT, CDR2 SNEGSKA (reference sequence). V was clipped by 6 bases and J by 1 base; unmatched bases: 12. The CDR3 extends over 17 amino acids. This CDR3 reads CSAEGLLAGFSYNEQFF. The CDR3 bases are TGCAGTGCGGAGGGATTACTAGCGGGGTTTTCCTACAATGAGCAGTTCTTC.

This chain links TRBV20-1 with TRBJ2-2, with D possibly matching TRBD2 (6 bases). Trimming stripped 3 bases from V and 0 bases from J, with 11 bases between. Germline values: CDR1 DFQATT, CDR2 SNEGSKA (reference sequence). The CDR3 length is 15 residues. CDR3 loop: CSASGGVTNTGELFF. CDR3 DNA sequence: TGCAGTGCTAGTGGAGGGGTCACGAACACCGGGGAGCTGTTTTTT.

CDR3 in amino acids: CASSRPGTGGSEQYF. CDR3 nucleotides: TGTGCCAGCAGTCGACCCGGGACAGGGGGCTCCGAGCAGTACTTC. V and J are TRBV27 and TRBJ2-7, with 12 bases identical to TRBD1. Germline CDR1 reads MNHEY; CDR2 reads SMNVEV (reference sequence). The V and J ends lost 5 bases and 6 bases, in that order; junction bases with no gene match: 8. CDR3 size: 15 residues.

The genes are TRBV9 and TRBJ2-7; 10 nucleotides align to TRBD1. V gave up 5 bases and J gave up 2 bases; unmatched junction bases: 4. Per germline, CDR1 SGDLS and CDR2 YYNGEE. The CDR3 has 14 residues. CDR3: CASSVGTGAYEQYF. The CDR3 DNA sequence: TGTGCCAGCAGTGTGGGGACAGGGGCCTACGAGCAGTACTTC.

The chain carries TRBV24-1 and TRBJ2-5; possibly TRBD1 or TRBD2 for D (5 bases each). Germline lookup yields CDR1 KGHDR and CDR2 SFDVKD. This CDR3 is built from 13 residues. The V gene lost 2 bases and the J gene lost 2 bases, with 5 bases spanning the gap. CDR3 region: CATSDWGQETQYF. CDR3 sequence (DNA): TGTGCCACCAGTGATTGGGGGCAAGAGACCCAGTACTTC.

This clonotype occurred a few times. V and J are TRBV2 and TRBJ1-6; maybe TRBD1 (6 bases). The CDR3 runs 14 residues. V was cut by 3 bases and J by 7 bases, with 10 bases left in between. Germline lookup yields CDR1 SNHLY and CDR2 FYNNEI. CDR3 residues: CASSDWTANSPLHF. The CDR3 bases are TGTGCCAGCAGTGATTGGACAGCCAATTCACCCCTCCACTTT.

This clonotype was picked up many times. This rearrangement joins TRBV12-3 or TRBV12-4 to TRBJ2-1; 11 positions agree with TRBD2. The CDR3 is made up of 17 amino acids. The trim removed 4 bases at V and 1 base at J, leaving 6 bases unmatched. In DNA form, the CDR3 reads TGTGCCAGCAGTTCCGCCTTAGCGGGGGGGTCCTACAATGAGCAGTTCTTC. Its translation: CASSSALAGGSYNEQFF.

The table lists this clonotype with many counts. The V call is TRBV4-1, the J call TRBJ1-5; tentative D call: TRBD1 (6 bases). The CDR3 is 17 amino acids. Trimming shortened V by 0 bases and J by 0 bases, and 12 bases separated the two germline ends. Germline V lookup: CDR1 MGHRA, CDR2 YSYEKL. The CDR3 is CASSQDPPGDSNQPQHF. Written as DNA, the CDR3 is TGCGCCAGCAGCCAAGATCCCCCAGGGGATAGCAATCAGCCCCAGCATTTT.

This rearrangement joins TRBV4-1 to TRBJ2-1; 10 bases are a match to TRBD2. The CDR3 totals 16 residues. Germline CDR1 is MGHRA and CDR2 is YSYEKL. The V and J ends lost 2 bases and 3 bases, in that order; junction bases with no gene match: 4. CDR3 loop: CASSQLPSGGYNEQFF. Here the CDR3 DNA reads TGCGCCAGCAGCCAACTTCCTAGCGGGGGCTACAATGAGCAGTTCTTC.